This TCR beta chain is from a study of cytomegalovirus exposure and HLA in healthy donors. Study-level information: Most genotyped donors, about four fifths of about 430, had Caucasian-associated genetic ancestry.

Findings and limits, study-wide: A previous analysis found most TCR beta V segments productive roughly 87% or roughly 30% of the time. The authors listed 180 or so TCR beta chains as cytomegalovirus-associated.

With 60 Vbeta and 13 Jbeta primers, the PCR was carried out. Assay used: immunoSEQ multiplex PCR; TCRdb lists only in-frame clones, some missing. The sample includes more than 45,000 clones, approximately 70% of them seen just once. V was clipped by 5 bases and J by 0 bases, with 17 bases between them. Germline values: CDR1 MNHEY, CDR2 SMNVEV (reference sequence). The CDR3 extends over 16 amino acids. A remark on this clone: The antigen is undetermined.

The material sequenced was PBMCs. The clonotype originates from a woman aged 60-70 years in good health and CMV-seropositive. The V and J genes are TRBV27 and TRBJ2-7, with D maybe TRBD2 (6 bases). The CDR3 protein is CASSPGPGLYSYEQYF. The CDR3 coding sequence is TGTGCCAGCAGTCCAGGACCGGGACTTTACTCCTACGAGCAGTACTTC.